These 5 T cell receptor beta chains were sequenced from one sample in a study of blood T cell repertoires in COVID-19. Measured with immunoSEQ multiplex PCR; TCRdb has only the in-frame clones, and not every one. The profile shows 65,000 to 80,000 clones, roughly 88% of them singletons. The source material was peripheral blood. The origin of the receptors is a man in his forties or fifties with active COVID-19.

With regard to this clone: Other DNA sequences in this sample translate to the same CDR3. This chain uses TRBV7-2 with TRBJ2-1; possible D gene TRBD2, 6 bases. CDR1 is SGHTA and CDR2 is FQGNSA in the germline V gene. The CDR3 covers 13 residues. Trimming removed 1 base at V and 6 bases at J, with 7 bases between. The CDR3 sequence: CASSLGGGNEQFF. Written as DNA, the CDR3 is TGTGCCAGCAGCTTAGGGGGAGGCAATGAGCAGTTCTTC.

V is TRBV19 and J is TRBJ2-5, with TRBD1 matching 8 bases. The germline V gene has CDR1 LNHDA and CDR2 SQIVND (reference sequence). The V and J ends lost 1 base and 4 bases, in that order; junction bases with no gene match: 8. The CDR3 loop spans 16 amino acids. The CDR3 DNA follows: TGTGCCAGTAGTATAGGTCTCCTAGGACAGGGAGAGACCCAGTACTTC. The encoded protein is CASSIGLLGQGETQYF.

The V gene is TRBV30, the J gene TRBJ2-2, with TRBD2 as a possible D gene (7 bases). CDR3 size: 16 residues. Trimming removed 4 bases from V and 5 bases from J, with 20 bases in between. Germline CDR1 and CDR2: GTSNPN and SVGIG (reference sequence). The CDR3 DNA follows: TGTGCCTGGACGGGGTCGAGGGGGGAGGGGACCGGGGAGCTGTTTTTT. This sequence encodes CAWTGSRGEGTGELFF.

The J gene is TRBJ2-7, the V gene TRBV28, with D possibly TRBD2 on 7 matching bases. CDR1 is MDHEN and CDR2 is SYDVKM in the germline V gene. The length of the CDR3 is 14 residues. Trimming removed 7 bases at V and 4 bases at J, with 17 bases between. CDR3 in amino acids: CASNPPGGRYEQYF. The CDR3 bases are TGTGCCAGCAACCCCCCGGGGGGCCGTTACGAGCAGTACTTC.

This chain uses TRBV28 with TRBJ2-1, with a weak D call TRBD1 (6 bases). Trimming removed 5 bases from V and 13 bases from J, with 12 bases in between. Per the germline V gene, CDR1 is MDHEN and CDR2 is SYDVKM. CDR3 size: 11 residues. The CDR3 coding sequence is TGTGCCAGCAGTATCAGGGGTTTACAGTTCTTC. Translation: CASSIRGLQFF.